The clone carrying this T cell receptor beta chain was recorded at least ten times. Its antigen is currently unknown. After 5'RACE with constant-segment primers, TCR alpha and TCR beta cDNA libraries carrying sample barcodes and UMIs were obtained. TCRdb reprocessed the 5' RACE reads with MiXCR, giving one entry per CDR3 protein. The table includes fewer than 50,000 distinct CDR3 sequences, approximately 7.6% detected once. This specimen belongs to a study of T-cell memory formation after mild COVID-19. General study findings and limits: Mainly in CM and EM were contracting CD4+ clones; CD8+ were in EMRA. Unconfirmed was the SARS-CoV-2 specificity of second-wave clones that peaked on day 37.

CDR3 length equals 16 residues. V was cut by 7 bases and J by 2 bases, with 19 bases left in between. Germline CDR1 is MGHRA and CDR2 is YSYEKL. The V gene is TRBV4-1, the J gene TRBJ2-3; D might be TRBD2 (7 bases). The sequenced sample consisted of PBMCs or a T cell subset sorted from them (not recorded which). This TCR was recovered from a man younger than 35 who had mild COVID-19 (a few samples of this study predate the infection). Cell type and time point are not known. The CDR3 loop reads CASINGGPLYTDTQYF. In DNA form, the CDR3 reads TGCGCCAGCATTAACGGGGGGCCTCTTTACACAGATACGCAGTATTTT.